The entry below describes one T cell receptor beta chain. The CDR3 has 16 amino acids. After removal of 3 bases from V and 0 bases from J, the junction contained 4 bases not matched to a gene. CDR1 is SQVTM, CDR2 ANQGSEA, per germline. This entry belongs to a study of CD8+ T cells in alopecia areata. The authors extracted RNA and reverse transcribed it into cDNA as the sequencing template. Profiling relied on immunoSEQ multiplex PCR, and the TCRdb table lists in-frame clones only, not all of them. The table lists over 100,000 clones, roughly 50% of them singletons. Treatment denoted: oral pan-JAK inhibitor, 5-10 mg twice daily.

The source was CD8+ T cells sorted from blood, collected at week 24, from a patient treated with tofacitinib. This TCR derives from a human donor with alopecia areata. The chain joins TRBV29-1 to TRBJ2-7, with TRBD2 matching over 14 bases. The CDR3 spells CSVEGTSGGDSYEQYF. DNA for the CDR3: TGCAGCGTTGAGGGGACTAGCGGGGGTGACTCCTACGAGCAGTACTTC.